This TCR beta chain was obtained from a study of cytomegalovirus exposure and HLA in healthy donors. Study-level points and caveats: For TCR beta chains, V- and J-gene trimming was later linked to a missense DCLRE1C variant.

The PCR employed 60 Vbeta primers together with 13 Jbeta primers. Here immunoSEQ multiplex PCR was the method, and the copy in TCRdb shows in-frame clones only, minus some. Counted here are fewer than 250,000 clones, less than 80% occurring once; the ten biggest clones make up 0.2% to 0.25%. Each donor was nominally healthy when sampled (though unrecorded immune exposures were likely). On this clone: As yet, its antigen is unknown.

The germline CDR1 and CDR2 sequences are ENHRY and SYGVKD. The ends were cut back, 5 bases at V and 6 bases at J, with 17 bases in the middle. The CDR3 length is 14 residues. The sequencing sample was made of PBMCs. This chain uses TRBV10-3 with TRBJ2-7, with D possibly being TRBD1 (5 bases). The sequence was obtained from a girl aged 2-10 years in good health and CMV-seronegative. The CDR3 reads CAISTSLGQAEQYF. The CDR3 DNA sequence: TGTGCCATCAGTACATCTCTGGGGCAGGCCGAGCAGTACTTC.